Following are 14 T cell receptor beta chains from one sample sequenced in a study of cytomegalovirus exposure and HLA in healthy donors. The PCR was carried out with 60 Vbeta primers and 13 Jbeta primers. TCRdb keeps only in-frame clones here, not all; method: immunoSEQ multiplex PCR. The repertoire holds more than 80,000 clones, with roughly 71% as singletons. Material: PBMCs. The receptors here all came from a male donor in good health and CMV-seropositive.

The chain is built from TRBV5-8 and TRBJ2-5; 8 bases fit TRBD1. J was trimmed by 5 bases and V by 4 bases; bases with no gene match: 10. The CDR3 covers 15 residues. Germline CDR1 is SGHTS and CDR2 is YDEGEE. The CDR3 region has the DNA TGTGCCAGCAGCAGAGACAGGGGTGGTGCGGAGACCCAGTACTTC. Translating gives CASSRDRGGAETQYF.

V and J are TRBV18 and TRBJ2-1, with 7 bases that match TRBD2. Unmatched junction bases numbered 8, after V lost 4 bases and J lost 8 bases. CDR1 and CDR2 from the germline V gene are KGHSH and LQKENI. The CDR3 consists of 14 residues. DNA for the CDR3: TGTGCCAGCTCACTCGGGGGGAGGATCGATGAGCAGTTCTTC. Translating it yields CASSLGGRIDEQFF.

In its sample, this clone was seen a few times. The V and J genes are TRBV27 and TRBJ2-7; D gene ambiguous. Trimming took 8 bases from V and 5 from J, leaving 13 bases between them. There are 12 residues in the CDR3. Germline CDR1 and CDR2: MNHEY and SMNVEV (reference sequence). The DNA of the CDR3 is TGTGCCAGCGGCAGTTATCAAAACGAGCAGTACTTC. Protein sequence: CASGSYQNEQYF.

The gene calls are TRBV7-3 and TRBJ2-2; 10 bases map to TRBD2. Germline values: CDR1 SGHTA, CDR2 FQGTGA. The V segment lost 5 bases and the J segment 6 bases; nucleotides outside the gene matches: 12. The CDR3 consists of 17 residues. This chain's CDR3 is CASSPQAGGPSSGELFF. CDR3 nucleotides: TGTGCCAGCAGCCCCCAAGCGGGAGGGCCTTCTTCCGGGGAGCTGTTTTTT. The variable domain in full, with the rest retrieved from reference TRBV7-3 and TRBJ2-2, is GAGVSQTPSNKVTEKGKYVELRCDPISGHTALYWYRQSLGQGPEFLIYFQGTGAADDSGLPNDRFFAVRPEGSVSTLKIQRTERGDSAVYLCASSPQAGGPSSGELFFGEGSRLTVL.

V is TRBV6-1 and J is TRBJ2-3; no firm D call. V lost 1 base and J 4 bases, leaving 15 bases between the germline ends. Germline V CDR1 and CDR2: MNHNS, SASEGT. The CDR3 totals 16 residues. CDR3 nucleotide sequence: TGTGCCAGCAGTGAAGACCGGGTTGGAGCGTCAGATACGCAGTATTTT. Its protein is CASSEDRVGASDTQYF.

The CDR3 here is CATSRGEMGSNQPQHF. CDR3 DNA sequence: TGTGCCACCAGCCGAGGGGAGATGGGCAGCAATCAGCCCCAGCATTTT. This sequence joins TRBV15 and TRBJ1-5, with D possibly being TRBD1 (5 bases). From germline, CDR1 is LNHNV and CDR2 YYDKDF (reference sequence). CDR3 length: 16 residues. V was shortened by 5 bases and J by 1 base, with 15 bases between the two germline ends.

V usage is TRBV18 and J usage is TRBJ2-1; 11 bases map to TRBD1. This CDR3 is built from 16 residues. V shed 0 bases and J 5 bases; nucleotides not matched to a gene: 3. Germline V gene sequence: CDR1 KGHSH, CDR2 LQKENI. The CDR3 region is CASSPPRDRGDNEQFF. DNA for the CDR3: TGTGCCAGCTCACCACCGAGGGACAGGGGGGACAATGAGCAGTTCTTC. Filled out from reference TRBV18 and TRBJ2-1, the complete variable domain reads NAGVMQNPRHLVRRRGQEARLRCSPMKGHSHVYWYRQLPEEGLKFMVYLQKENIIDESGMPKERFSAEFPKEGPSILRIQQVVRGDSAAYFCASSPPRDRGDNEQFFGPGTRLTVL.

CDR3 sequence (DNA): TGTGCCAGCAGCCCAACTGGAGCGTATAGCAATCAGCCCCAGCATTTT. This encodes CASSPTGAYSNQPQHF. The chain links TRBV2 to TRBJ1-5; no definite D call. V was shortened by 6 bases and J by 0 bases, with 15 bases between the two germline ends. The CDR3 covers 16 residues. From germline, CDR1 is SNHLY and CDR2 FYNNEI.

This clone has at least ten counts. The chain carries TRBV6-4 and TRBJ2-1; D is unresolved. Germline V gene data show CDR1 as MRHNA and CDR2 as SNTAGT. This CDR3 has 14 amino acids. V was pared by 2 bases and J by 3 bases, with 8 bases between. The DNA of the CDR3 is TGTGCCAGCAGTGACACAGAAGGCTACAATGAGCAGTTCTTC. Amino acid sequence: CASSDTEGYNEQFF.

The rearrangement links TRBV28 to TRBJ2-3; the D gene is possibly TRBD2 (6 bases). V was shortened by 5 bases and J by 4 bases, with 13 bases between the two germline ends. The CDR3 contains 14 residues. The germline CDR1 and CDR2 sequences are MDHEN and SYDVKM. In nucleotides, the CDR3 is TGTGCCAGCAGTGGCCTAGCGCCCCCAGATACGCAGTATTTT. Its translation: CASSGLAPPDTQYF. The variable domain in full, completed from reference TRBV28 and TRBJ2-3, reads DVKVTQSSRYLVKRTGEKVFLECVQDMDHENMFWYRQDPGLGLRLIYFSYDVKMKEKGDIPEGYSVSREKKERFSLILESASTNQTSMYLCASSGLAPPDTQYFGPGTRLTVL.

This rearrangement joins TRBV7-9 to TRBJ1-1; 10 bases are a match to TRBD1. CDR3 length equals 12 residues. J lost 6 bases, V lost 8 bases, and 3 bases had no gene match. Germline-derived CDR1 and CDR2 are SEHNR and FQNEAQ (reference sequence). This chain's CDR3 is CASDRGPAEAFF. The CDR3 DNA reads TGTGCCAGCGACAGGGGGCCCGCTGAAGCTTTCTTT.

This clone appeared once. The chain joins TRBV4-3 to TRBJ1-5; tentative D call: TRBD1 (5 bases). This CDR3 comprises 18 residues. The V gene's germline CDR1 is LGHNA and CDR2 YSLEER. V was pared by 1 base and J by 6 bases, with 22 bases between. CDR3 DNA: TGCGCCAGCAGCCAAGGGGGGGAGGGCGTCGCAGCTATTCAGCCCCAGCATTTT. Protein sequence: CASSQGGEGVAAIQPQHF.

The chain couples TRBV29-1 to TRBJ2-1, with a possible D match to TRBD1 (6 bases). V was pared by 4 bases and J by 15 bases, with 19 bases between. The germline gives CDR1 SQVTM, CDR2 ANQGSEA. The CDR3 is made up of 12 amino acids. The CDR3 protein is CSVVTTGLSRFF. The CDR3 region has the DNA TGCAGCGTTGTGACTACAGGGCTATCTCGGTTCTTC.

The chain joins TRBV18 to TRBJ1-5; D uncertain. Trimming took off 3 bases at V and 4 bases at J, with 7 bases between the two ends. CDR1 and CDR2 from the germline V gene are KGHSH and LQKENI. The CDR3 has 13 residues. The CDR3 coding sequence is TGTGCCAGCTCACCCTGGCAGAATCAGCCCCAGCATTTT. Translated, it gives CASSPWQNQPQHF.